The 29 T cell receptor beta chains listed next were all sequenced from one sample in a study of shared clonotypes between healthy human individuals. Positively selected for CCR7, the CD45RO-negative cells used as naive CD8 cells excluded terminally differentiated effector memory CD45RA+ cells. The method was immunoSEQ multiplex PCR; TCRdb's version includes in-frame clones alone and lacks a portion of them. Found here are around 2,000,000 clones, roughly 95% of them singletons; the top ten hold roughly 1.2%. Sequenced input: naive CD8+ T cells sorted from blood. These receptors were obtained from a young man in good health.

This clone appeared a few times. This chain connects TRBV7-9 to TRBJ1-2, with D tentatively TRBD1 (6 bases). Trimming cost V 6 bases and J 2 bases, with 22 bases left between them. The V gene's germline CDR1 is SEHNR and CDR2 FQNEAQ (reference sequence). The CDR3 totals 17 residues. DNA of the CDR3: TGTGCCAGCAGTAGACCTGCCGCCGGACAGATGAACTATGGCTACACCTTC. This translates into CASSRPAAGQMNYGYTF. Supplemented by reference TRBV7-9 and TRBJ1-2, the full variable domain reads DTGVSQNPRHKITKRGQNVTFRCDPISEHNRLYWYRQTLGQGPEFLTYFQNEAQLEKSRLLSDRFSAERPKGSFSTLEIQRTEQGDSAMYLCASSRPAAGQMNYGYTFGSGTRLTVV.

In nucleotides, the CDR3 is TGTGCCAGCTCACCAGGGACAGACCGCTATGGCTACACCTTC. This codes for CASSPGTDRYGYTF. The chain is built from TRBV18 and TRBJ1-2, with TRBD1 matching 7 bases. V lost 2 bases to trimming and J lost 4 bases; unmatched junction nucleotides: 4. The germline V gene has CDR1 KGHSH and CDR2 LQKENI. CDR3 length: 14 amino acids.

This chain links TRBV29-1 with TRBJ1-1, with D perhaps TRBD1 (5 bases). Germline V CDR1 and CDR2: SQVTM, ANQGSEA. The CDR3 consists of 15 residues. Deletions cut 0 bases from V and 1 base from J, with 12 bases between. The CDR3 nucleotides are TGCAGCGTTGAAGAAGCGGGGGTAGCGAACACTGAAGCTTTCTTT. Its protein is CSVEEAGVANTEAFF.

V usage is TRBV7-8 and J usage is TRBJ2-2, with D perhaps matching TRBD2 (6 bases). Germline V gives CDR1 SGHVS, CDR2 FQNEAQ. With 5 bases removed from V and 2 bases from J, the gap between germline ends came to 12 bases. The CDR3 extends over 15 amino acids. The CDR3 sequence: CASSPRGTNTGELFF. The CDR3 region has the DNA TGTGCCAGCAGCCCTCGGGGGACCAACACCGGGGAGCTGTTTTTT.

This rearrangement joins TRBV4-1 to TRBJ1-2; D unclear. The V gene lost 3 bases and the J gene lost 3 bases, with 11 bases spanning the gap. There are 14 residues in the CDR3. Germline V gene sequence: CDR1 MGHRA, CDR2 YSYEKL. CDR3 bases: TGCGCCAGCAGCCACGACCCGGTGGACTATGGCTACACCTTC. Protein product: CASSHDPVDYGYTF.

As for this clone: This CDR3 is also generated by other DNA sequences in the sample. The J gene is TRBJ2-7, the V gene TRBV11-2; 7 bases align to TRBD1. The CDR3 totals 14 residues. The germline gives CDR1 SGHAT, CDR2 FQNNGV. Germline trimming cut 1 base from V and 3 bases from J; bases unmatched to any gene: 3. The CDR3 DNA is TGTGCCAGCAGCTTAGGGACAGGTCTCTACGAGCAGTACTTC. Translating it yields CASSLGTGLYEQYF.

The chain joins TRBV4-3 to TRBJ2-1, with 8 bases fitting TRBD1. The CDR3 has 16 residues. The V and J ends lost 4 bases and 6 bases, in that order; junction bases with no gene match: 11. Looked up from germline, CDR1 is LGHNA and CDR2 is YSLEER. The CDR3 is CASSLKDRDFVNEQFF. The CDR3 bases are TGCGCCAGCAGCCTAAAGGACAGGGATTTCGTCAATGAGCAGTTCTTC.

Concerning this clone: Other nucleotide sequences from this sample produce the same CDR3. The V and J genes are TRBV9 and TRBJ2-7; 7 bases are shared with TRBD2. Trimming took 0 bases from V and 2 from J; bases not matched to a gene: 2. CDR3 length equals 14 residues. The germline V gene has CDR1 SGDLS and CDR2 YYNGEE. The chain's CDR3 is CASSVGGRAYEQYF. The CDR3 region has the DNA TGTGCCAGCAGCGTAGGTGGGAGGGCCTACGAGCAGTACTTC.

The chain has TRBV5-6 and TRBJ1-6, with TRBD1 identical over 8 bases. V lost 0 bases to trimming and J lost 10 bases; unmatched junction nucleotides: 0. This CDR3 spans 13 amino acids. Germline CDR1 SGHDT, CDR2 YYEEEE. The CDR3: CASSLGQGSPLHF. In DNA form, the CDR3 reads TGTGCCAGCAGCTTGGGACAGGGGTCACCCCTCCACTTT.

This sequence joins TRBV4-1 and TRBJ2-1; perhaps TRBD1 as D (6 bases). The V end lost 1 base, the J end lost 8 bases, and 15 bases lay between the germline ends. This CDR3 contains 15 residues. CDR1 MGHRA and CDR2 YSYEKL come from the germline V gene. CDR3 sequence: CASSQGGRFVDEQFF. CDR3 DNA sequence: TGCGCCAGCAGCCAAGGGGGGCGGTTTGTGGATGAGCAGTTCTTC.

This chain connects TRBV6-4 to TRBJ2-1, with 15 bases lining up with TRBD2. Germline V CDR1 and CDR2: MRHNA, SNTAGT. The CDR3 runs to 19 residues. The ends lost 0 bases at V and 10 bases at J; junction bases unmatched: 13. CDR3 bases: TGTGCCAGCAGTGACTCGCCCAGGACTAGCGGGGGGGATTTAGGAGAGCAGTTCTTC. Amino acids: CASSDSPRTSGGDLGEQFF.

V usage is TRBV4-1 and J usage is TRBJ2-1; D not certain. Trimming stripped 4 bases from V and 3 bases from J, with 13 bases between. The germline V gene encodes CDR1 MGHRA and CDR2 YSYEKL. This CDR3 region has 15 residues. The DNA of the CDR3 is TGCGCCAGCAGCCCACCGGATGAGCTCTACAATGAGCAGTTCTTC. Translating gives CASSPPDELYNEQFF.

This chain connects TRBV27 to TRBJ2-4; possible D gene TRBD2, 5 bases. Trimming took 5 bases from V and 3 from J, leaving 20 bases between them. The CDR3 runs to 17 residues. Germline CDR1 is MNHEY and CDR2 is SMNVEV (reference sequence). CDR3 residues: CASSPIGVFGVKNIQYF. CDR3 bases: TGTGCCAGCAGTCCAATCGGGGTGTTCGGGGTCAAAAACATTCAGTACTTC.

Points on this clone: Other DNA variants within this sample encode the same CDR3. The V call is TRBV9, the J call TRBJ2-7; D is possibly TRBD2 (5 bases). The germline V and J ends were trimmed by 4 bases and 0 bases, with 14 bases remaining between them. This CDR3 contains 15 residues. Per the germline V gene, CDR1 is SGDLS and CDR2 is YYNGEE. The CDR3 loop is CASSPSGGSSYEQYF. As DNA, the CDR3 is TGTGCCAGCAGCCCCAGCGGAGGTAGCTCCTACGAGCAGTACTTC.

The genes are TRBV5-6 and TRBJ1-2; 7 bases are shared with TRBD1. CDR3 size: 14 residues. J was trimmed by 8 bases and V by 4 bases; bases with no gene match: 11. Germline V gene data show CDR1 as SGHDT and CDR2 as YYEEEE. The CDR3 nucleotides are TGTGCCAGCAGCCCCCCCGAGGGGGCATGGGGCTACACCTTC. Translating gives CASSPPEGAWGYTF.

This chain links TRBV18 with TRBJ2-5; 8 bases are shared with TRBD2. Germline V gene lookup returns CDR1 KGHSH and CDR2 LQKENI. V trimming: 0 bases; J trimming: 5 bases; junction bases outside the gene matches: 11. This CDR3 spans 17 amino acids. CDR3 loop: CASSPPGAGASWETQYF. The CDR3 DNA sequence: TGTGCCAGCTCACCACCCGGAGCGGGGGCATCTTGGGAGACCCAGTACTTC.

The chain is built from TRBV15 and TRBJ2-1; D remains unclear. The CDR3 has 12 residues. V was pared by 6 bases and J by 10 bases, with 13 bases between. Per the germline V gene, CDR1 is LNHNV and CDR2 is YYDKDF (reference sequence). The CDR3 DNA reads TGTGCCACCAGTCCACGCAACGCGGAGCAGTTCTTC. The encoded protein is CATSPRNAEQFF.

The chain carries TRBV5-4 and TRBJ2-3; the match to TRBD2 covers 7 bases. This CDR3 has 17 residues. Germline CDR1 and CDR2: SGHNT and YYREEE (reference sequence). J gave up 0 bases and V 1 base, and 8 bases lay outside the gene matches. Here the CDR3 DNA reads TGTGCCAGCAGCTTGTGGGTAGCGGGTACAAGCACAGATACGCAGTATTTT. This encodes CASSLWVAGTSTDTQYF. Full variable domain (remainder filled in from reference TRBV5-4 and TRBJ2-3): ETGVTQSPTHLIKTRGQQVTLRCSSQSGHNTVSWYQQALGQGPQFIFQYYREEENGRGNFPPRFSGLQFPNYSSELNVNALELDDSALYLCASSLWVAGTSTDTQYFGPGTRLTVL.

The chain couples TRBV7-9 to TRBJ2-7, with no clear D. The CDR3 is 13 amino acids. Germline V gene data show CDR1 as SEHNR and CDR2 as FQNEAQ (reference sequence). V was cut by 5 bases and J by 2 bases, with 10 bases left in between. The CDR3 is CASSPDLAYEQYF. The DNA for the CDR3 is TGTGCCAGCAGCCCGGACCTGGCCTACGAGCAGTACTTC.

This sequence joins TRBV7-9 and TRBJ2-7, with TRBD2 matching over 9 bases. Germline values: CDR1 SEHNR, CDR2 FQNEAQ (reference sequence). J lost 2 bases, V lost 4 bases, and 9 bases had no gene match. The CDR3 runs 16 residues. DNA of the CDR3: TGTGCCAGCAGCTCCACGGGGCAGCGGGAGGCCTACGAGCAGTACTTC. Its protein is CASSSTGQREAYEQYF.

The chain has TRBV6-6 and TRBJ1-1; 7 nucleotides align to TRBD1. Looked up from germline, CDR1 is MNHNY and CDR2 is SVGAGI (reference sequence). V lost 6 bases to trimming and J lost 2 bases; unmatched junction nucleotides: 9. The CDR3 runs 15 residues. The CDR3 loop reads CASRDQGGRNTEAFF. CDR3 nucleotide sequence: TGTGCCAGCAGAGATCAGGGGGGGAGAAACACTGAAGCTTTCTTT.

The chain carries TRBV27 and TRBJ2-7; a weak D match, TRBD1 (5 bases). Germline V gives CDR1 MNHEY, CDR2 SMNVEV (reference sequence). The CDR3 sequence is 13 residues long. The ends were cut back, 5 bases at V and 5 bases at J, with 13 bases in the middle. The chain's CDR3 is CASSPRAGHEQYF. CDR3 coding DNA: TGTGCCAGCAGTCCCAGGGCTGGGCACGAGCAGTACTTC.

This sequence joins TRBV7-9 and TRBJ1-4, with D uncertain. CDR3 length: 15 residues. V lost 2 bases to trimming and J lost 0 bases, with 7 bases between them. CDR1 SEHNR and CDR2 FQNEAQ come from the germline V gene (reference sequence). The CDR3 protein is CASSLFSSTNEKLFF. The DNA of the CDR3 is TGTGCCAGCAGCTTATTCAGCTCAACTAATGAAAAACTGTTTTTT.

The count of this clone is one. This rearrangement joins TRBV4-1 to TRBJ2-7, with D uncertain. V dropped 3 bases and J dropped 2 bases, with 23 bases sitting between them. The CDR3 has 18 amino acids. The germline CDR1 and CDR2 sequences are MGHRA and YSYEKL. CDR3 nucleotides: TGCGCCAGCAGCCAGCATGCCCTTGGCCGGGTCCCTACCTACGAGCAGTACTTC. Translated, it gives CASSQHALGRVPTYEQYF.

The rearrangement links TRBV30 to TRBJ2-7; TRBD1 is a possible D gene (6 bases). V lost 0 bases to trimming and J lost 0 bases, with 9 bases between them. CDR3 size: 14 residues. CDR1 and CDR2 from the germline V gene are GTSNPN and SVGIG (reference sequence). The chain's CDR3 is CAWSVGASSYEQYF. For the CDR3, the DNA is TGTGCCTGGAGTGTGGGGGCGAGCTCCTACGAGCAGTACTTC.

The chain recombines TRBV11-2 with TRBJ2-4; 11 bases match TRBD2. The germline gives CDR1 SGHAT, CDR2 FQNNGV. CDR3 length: 15 amino acids. With 5 bases clipped from V and 4 bases from J, the junction kept 4 bases outside the gene matches. The CDR3 DNA reads TGTGCCAGCAGCATCGGGACTAGCGGTAAAAACATTCAGTACTTC. Translating gives CASSIGTSGKNIQYF.

This clone has only a few counts. A junction end diverges from the germline sequence, so it may reflect a read error. The chain has TRBV7-7 and TRBJ2-7, with TRBD1 matching 9 bases. This CDR3 region has 13 residues. In germline, CDR1 is SSHAT, CDR2 FNYEAQ (reference sequence). CDR3 DNA sequence: TGTGCTAGCAGCCGGGACAGGGACTACGAGCAGTACTTC. Translation gives CASSRDRDYEQYF.

This chain connects TRBV6-5 to TRBJ1-2; D is perhaps TRBD1 (5 bases). V shed 6 bases and J shed 8 bases, with 16 bases lying between them. Germline V lookup: CDR1 MNHEY, CDR2 SVGAGI. The CDR3 spans 13 residues. The CDR3, as DNA: TGTGCCAGCAGCTCCGAGGGGAACCAGGGCTACACCTTC. Its protein is CASSSEGNQGYTF.

This chain joins TRBV5-6 and TRBJ1-5; D possibly corresponds to TRBD1 (6 bases). V lost 0 bases and J lost 5, with 12 bases in between. The CDR3 is 15 amino acids. Germline assignment: CDR1 SGHDT and CDR2 YYEEEE. The CDR3 DNA is TGTGCCAGCAGCTTGGCCGAGGACAGTCATCAGCCCCAGCATTTT. Translated, it gives CASSLAEDSHQPQHF.